The TCR beta chain under discussion was sequenced for a study of T cells in Graves' hyperthyroidism and ophthalmopathy. The PBMCs studied were ones that came from about 9.9 ml fresh peripheral blood. The investigators amplified TCR beta CDR3 regions from RNA transcripts. RT-PCR in the first round (using the HTBI primer set) targeted the TCR CDR3. TCRdb re-called the multiplex PCR reads with MiXCR, one entry per CDR3 protein. The sample lists around 690,000 distinct CDR3 sequences, approximately 15% seen once, with around 16% in the top ten. This CDR3 is 16 amino acids long. Looked up from germline, CDR1 is LNHNV and CDR2 is YYDKDF (reference sequence). V was clipped by 0 bases and J by 0 bases, with 9 bases between them. There are many counts of this clonotype.

The origin of this receptor is a man in his fifties with Graves' hyperthyroidism. This chain uses TRBV15 with TRBJ2-1; D not resolved. The sequencing input was blood. CDR3 sequence reads: CATSRDLGSSYNEQFF. In nucleotides, the CDR3 is TGTGCCACCAGCAGAGATCTTGGTAGCTCCTACAATGAGCAGTTCTTC. Complete variable domain (other parts from reference TRBV15 and TRBJ2-1): DAMVIQNPRYQVTQFGKPVTLSCSQTLNHNVMYWYQQKSSQAPKLLFHYYDKDFNNEADTPDNFQSRRPNTSFCFLDIRSPGLGDTAMYLCATSRDLGSSYNEQFFGPGTRLTVL.